The 5 T cell receptor beta chains listed next were all sequenced from one sample in a study of vaccination and CD4 T cells after COVID-19. As to treatment: roughly 11-day PBMC culture with coronavirus spike peptide pools or control peptides (ViraFEST assay). The assay that was used to sequence DNA from cultured CD4+ T cells was the Oncomine TCR Beta short-read assay. One entry per CDR3 protein, called by TCRdb with MiXCR from the PCR reads. The table has approximately 14,000 distinct CDR3 sequences, 51% seen once. Antigens of these TCRs are unknown. Sequencing input: CD4+ T cells from blood, cultured in vitro. Receptors were obtained from a human donor who had recovered from COVID-19.

The rearrangement uses TRBV6-2 or TRBV6-3 and TRBJ2-2; 7 bases map to TRBD1. The germline CDR1 and CDR2 sequences are MNHEY and SVGEGT. Trimming at V came to 2 bases and at J to 0 bases, leaving 0 bases not matched to a gene. This CDR3 spans 15 amino acids. CDR3 DNA: TGTGCCAGCAGTTACCAGGGGGCGAACACCGGGGAGCTGTTTTTT. Residues: CASSYQGANTGELFF.

The V gene is TRBV7-9, the J gene TRBJ2-1; D call uncertain. V was trimmed by 1 base and J by 10 bases, leaving 11 bases between them. The CDR3 is made up of 13 amino acids. Germline V gene data show CDR1 as SEHNR and CDR2 as FQNEAQ (reference sequence). DNA for the CDR3: TGTGCCAGCAGCTTAGACGGGTCCACGGAGCAGTTCTTC. Protein: CASSLDGSTEQFF.

The V gene is TRBV6-1, the J gene TRBJ1-3; the D is unclear. Trimming left V 6 bases short and J 2 bases short, with 14 bases between. CDR1 and CDR2 (germline): MNHNS, SASEGT. The CDR3 has 15 amino acids. CDR3 nucleotide sequence: TGTGCCAGCAGCGACTGGGGTAGTGCTGGAAACACCATATATTTT. The encoded protein is CASSDWGSAGNTIYF.

This clonotype was seen a handful of times. The rearrangement joins TRBV20-1 to TRBJ1-1; D is unresolved. Trimming stripped 2 bases from V and 4 bases from J, with 17 bases between. CDR3 length: 15 amino acids. Germline CDR1 reads DFQATT; CDR2 reads SNEGSKA (reference sequence). CDR3 nucleotide sequence: TGCAGTGCTAGAAAAACGGCTTTCCGAGGCACTGAAGCTTTCTTT. Translated, it gives CSARKTAFRGTEAFF.

V gene TRBV7-2 combines with J gene TRBJ2-7, with 7 bases fitting TRBD2. CDR1 is SGHTA and CDR2 is FQGNSA in the germline V gene. The V gene end was trimmed by 4 bases and the J gene end by 4 bases; junction bases not matched to a gene: 4. This CDR3 is built from 13 residues. The CDR3 DNA reads as TGTGCCAGCAGCTCCGGCGGGAGATACGAGCAGTACTTC. Protein: CASSSGGRYEQYF.